A single count supports the clone carrying this T cell receptor (beta chain). Mismatch with germline at one junction end may stem from a read error. The CDR3 consists of 13 residues. The V gene's germline CDR1 is MDHEN and CDR2 SYDVKM. These data are taken from a study of blood T cell repertoires in COVID-19. The overall study: Italy, Spain and the United States were the sources of the convalescent and acute COVID-19 samples.

Enrollees, roughly 18 to 89 years old, lived in fewer than 25 US areas. Assay: immunoSEQ multiplex PCR; the TCRdb copy retains only in-frame clones and omits some. The sample holds fewer than 400,000 clones, around nine tenths seen once. The clonotype comes from a man aged 25 to 40 who had recovered from COVID-19. Sample: PBMCs or T cells enriched from blood (not recorded which). The chain has TRBV28 and TRBJ2-1; 7 nucleotides align to TRBD2. CDR3 bases: TGTGCCACCAGTGGGGGGGTATACAATGAGCAGTTCTTC. This sequence encodes CATSGGVYNEQFF.